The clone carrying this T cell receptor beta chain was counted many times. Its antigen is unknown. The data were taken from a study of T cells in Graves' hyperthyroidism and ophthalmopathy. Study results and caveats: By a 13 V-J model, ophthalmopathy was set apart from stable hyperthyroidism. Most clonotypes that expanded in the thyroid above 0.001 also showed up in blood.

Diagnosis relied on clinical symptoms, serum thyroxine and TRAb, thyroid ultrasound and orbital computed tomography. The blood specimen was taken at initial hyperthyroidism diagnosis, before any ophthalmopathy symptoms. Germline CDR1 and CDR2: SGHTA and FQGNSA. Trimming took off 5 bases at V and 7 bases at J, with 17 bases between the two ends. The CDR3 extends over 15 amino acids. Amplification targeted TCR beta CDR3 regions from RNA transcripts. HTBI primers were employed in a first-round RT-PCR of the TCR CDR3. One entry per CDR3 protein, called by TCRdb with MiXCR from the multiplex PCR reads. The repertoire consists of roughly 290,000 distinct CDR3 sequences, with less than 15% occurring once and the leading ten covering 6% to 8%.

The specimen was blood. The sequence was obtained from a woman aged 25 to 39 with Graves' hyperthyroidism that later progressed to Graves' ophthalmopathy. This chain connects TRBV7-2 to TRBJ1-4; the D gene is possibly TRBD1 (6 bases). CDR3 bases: TGTGCCAGCAGCCCCGGGGCAGGGGAACTTGAAAAACTGTTTTTT. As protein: CASSPGAGELEKLFF.